The entry below describes one T cell receptor beta chain. This specimen comes from a study of blood T cell repertoires in COVID-19. As for the study in general: The United States, Italy and Spain supplied acute and convalescent COVID-19 samples.

CDR1 and CDR2 (germline): SGHKS, YYEKEE (reference sequence). CDR3 length equals 16 residues. The germline V and J ends were trimmed by 0 bases and 0 bases, with 10 bases remaining between them. Original processing notes: The authors estimated nucleated cell counts from reference gene primer amplification. TCRdb's copy holds only in-frame clones and misses some; the assay was immunoSEQ multiplex PCR. V, J and clone size derive from that table, while D and trimming were established from the DNA sequence. The sample records 350,000 or so clones, approximately 89% being singletons. The sequencing sample was made of peripheral blood. The sequence derives from an older woman with COVID-19, enrolled during active disease. V and J are TRBV5-5 and TRBJ2-1, with D perhaps matching TRBD1 (6 bases). CDR3 region: CASSLAGASSYNEQFF. For the CDR3, the DNA is TGTGCCAGCAGCTTGGCAGGGGCCAGCTCCTACAATGAGCAGTTCTTC.